This T cell receptor beta chain stems from a study of cytomegalovirus exposure and HLA in healthy donors. The study, taken as a whole, reports: Indistinguishable V segments, including TRBV6-2 and TRBV6-3, were excluded. A later analysis showed that HLA-associated TCR beta chains had undergone more clonal expansion than equally common others.

Concerning this clone itself: Its specificity is not known.

The PCR was carried out with 60 Vbeta primers and 13 Jbeta primers. The assay was immunoSEQ multiplex PCR, and TCRdb's table has in-frame clones only and misses some. The sample has fewer than 100,000 clones; approximately 7.6% are singletons. The germline CDR1 and CDR2 sequences are SGHNT and YYREEE (reference sequence). V dropped 0 bases and J dropped 1 base, with 8 bases sitting between them. This CDR3 comprises 15 residues. The gene calls are TRBV5-4 and TRBJ2-1, with D possibly matching TRBD1 (5 bases). The sample comprised PBMCs. The TCR sequence derives from a man aged 50-60 years in good health and CMV-seronegative. The CDR3 nucleotides are TGTGCCAGCAGCTTGGGCCAGGGTTCCTACAATGAGCAGTTCTTC. Its protein is CASSLGQGSYNEQFF.